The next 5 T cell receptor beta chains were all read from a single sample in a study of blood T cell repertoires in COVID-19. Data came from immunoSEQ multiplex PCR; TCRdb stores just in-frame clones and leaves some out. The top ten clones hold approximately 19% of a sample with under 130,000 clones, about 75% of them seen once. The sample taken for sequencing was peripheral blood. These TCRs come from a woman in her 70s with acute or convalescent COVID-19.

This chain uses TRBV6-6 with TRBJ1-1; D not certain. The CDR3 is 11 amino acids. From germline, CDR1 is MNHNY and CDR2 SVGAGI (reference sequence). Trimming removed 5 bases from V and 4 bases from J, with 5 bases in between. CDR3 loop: CASSPRTEAFF. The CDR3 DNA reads TGTGCCAGCAGTCCCCGCACTGAAGCTTTCTTT.

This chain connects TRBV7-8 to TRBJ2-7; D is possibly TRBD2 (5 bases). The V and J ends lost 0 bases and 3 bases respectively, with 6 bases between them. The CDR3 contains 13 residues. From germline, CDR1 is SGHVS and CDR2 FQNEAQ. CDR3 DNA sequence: TGTGCCAGCAGCTTAGCCGGGGACTACGAGCAGTACTTC. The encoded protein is CASSLAGDYEQYF. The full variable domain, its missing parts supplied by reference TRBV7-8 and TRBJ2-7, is GAGVSQSPRYKVAKRGQDVALRCDPISGHVSLFWYQQALGQGPEFLTYFQNEAQLDKSGLPSDRFFAERPEGSVSTLKIQRTQQEDSAVYLCASSLAGDYEQYFGPGTRLTVT.

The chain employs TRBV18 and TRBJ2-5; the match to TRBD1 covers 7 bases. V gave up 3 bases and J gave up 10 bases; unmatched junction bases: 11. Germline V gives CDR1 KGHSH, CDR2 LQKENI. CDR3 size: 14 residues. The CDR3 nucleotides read TGTGCCAGCTCACCTACCGGGACAGATATAGGCCAGTACTTC. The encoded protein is CASSPTGTDIGQYF.

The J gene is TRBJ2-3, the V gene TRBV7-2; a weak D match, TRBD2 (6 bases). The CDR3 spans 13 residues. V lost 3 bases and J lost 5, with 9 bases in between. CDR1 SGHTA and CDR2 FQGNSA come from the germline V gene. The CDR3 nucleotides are TGTGCCAGCAGCTTCCTGGAGGGAGATACGCAGTATTTT. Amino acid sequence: CASSFLEGDTQYF.

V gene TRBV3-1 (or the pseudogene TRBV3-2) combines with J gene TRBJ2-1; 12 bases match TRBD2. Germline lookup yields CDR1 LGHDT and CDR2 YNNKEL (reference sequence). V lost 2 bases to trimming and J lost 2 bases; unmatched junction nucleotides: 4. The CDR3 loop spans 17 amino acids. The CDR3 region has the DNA TGTGCCAGCAGCCAATGTCTAGCGGGGGGGCCCTACAATGAGCAGTTCTTC. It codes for CASSQCLAGGPYNEQFF.